This T cell receptor (beta chain) was profiled in a study of cytotoxic CD8 clonotypes in ibrutinib-treated CLL. Assay used: immunoSEQ multiplex PCR; TCRdb lists only in-frame clones, some missing. The sample yields more than 55,000 clones, around 68% seen once. The sequence derives from a human donor with chronic lymphocytic leukemia. This material consisted of PBMCs, taken after 12 months of ibrutinib treatment.

The CDR3 here is CASSEGQGWEKLFF. As DNA, the CDR3 is TGTGCCAGCAGTGAGGGACAGGGTTGGGAAAAACTGTTTTTT. The chain links TRBV2 to TRBJ1-4, with 9 bases matching TRBD1. Germline assignment: CDR1 SNHLY and CDR2 FYNNEI. The CDR3 spans 14 residues. The V segment lost 3 bases and the J segment 8 bases; nucleotides outside the gene matches: 4. The full variable domain, with the rest looked up from reference TRBV2 and TRBJ1-4, is EPEVTQTPSHQVTQMGQEVILRCVPISNHLYFYWYRQILGQKVEFLVSFYNNEISEKSEIFDDQFSVERPDGSNFTLKIRSTKLEDSAMYFCASSEGQGWEKLFFGSGTQLSVL.